The rows below give T cell receptor beta chains drawn from one sample of a study of graft-versus-host responses after intestinal transplantation. These receptors lack a known antigen. The repertoire was sequenced with immunoSEQ multiplex PCR; TCRdb's copy has only in-frame clones and lacks some. The sample has about 85,000 clones; 80% to 95% are singletons. The sample was unstimulated CD8+ T cells sorted from spleen or lymph node cells, taken before transplant. The receptors come from a human donor who was the organ donor for an intestinal transplant. Both conserved end residues are part of each CDR3. The D gene is left open where the match is weak. Size is omitted from some rows. Given values are once, few, many or a class for expanded clones.

V gene: TRBV10-2
D gene: .
clone size: .
J gene: TRBJ2-3
CDR3 protein: CASSGGLLADTQYF
CDR3 DNA: TGCGCCAGCTCTGGTGGACTTTTAGCAGATACGCAGTATTTT

V gene: TRBV7-9
D gene: .
clone size: .
J gene: TRBJ2-1
CDR3 protein: CASSLLAPGHYNEQFF
CDR3 DNA: TGTGCCAGCAGCTTACTTGCGCCTGGACATTACAATGAGCAGTTCTTC

V gene: TRBV10-3
D gene: .
clone size: .
J gene: TRBJ2-2
CDR3 protein: CATQGSGSTGELFF
CDR3 DNA: TGTGCCACCCAGGGGTCGGGGAGCACCGGGGAGCTGTTTTTT

V gene: TRBV28
D gene: .
clone size: .
J gene: TRBJ1-4
CDR3 protein: CASRGRESEKLFF
CDR3 DNA: TGTGCCAGCCGGGGCAGGGAATCTGAAAAACTGTTTTTT

V gene: TRBV6-5
D gene: .
clone size: .
J gene: TRBJ1-1
CDR3 protein: CASSSTLGYTEAFF
CDR3 DNA: TGTGCCAGCAGTTCCACGCTGGGGTACACTGAAGCTTTCTTT

V gene: TRBV5-1
D gene: TRBD1
clone size: .
J gene: TRBJ2-7
CDR3 protein: CASSSGTAVSYEQYF
CDR3 DNA: TGCGCCAGCAGCTCAGGGACAGCGGTCTCCTACGAGCAGTACTTC

V gene: TRBV10-1
D gene: TRBD2
clone size: .
J gene: TRBJ2-1
CDR3 protein: CASSAGLADNEQFF
CDR3 DNA: TGCGCCAGCAGTGCGGGACTAGCTGACAATGAGCAGTTCTTC

V gene: TRBV9
D gene: TRBD2
clone size: .
J gene: TRBJ2-1
CDR3 protein: CASSVAGGYYNEQFF
CDR3 DNA: TGTGCCAGCAGCGTAGCGGGAGGATACTACAATGAGCAGTTCTTC

V gene: TRBV5-6
D gene: .
clone size: .
J gene: TRBJ1-1
CDR3 protein: CASSLGEWTEAFF
CDR3 DNA: TGTGCCAGCAGCTTGGGGGAGTGGACTGAAGCTTTCTTT

V gene: TRBV4-1
D gene: .
clone size: .
J gene: TRBJ1-3
CDR3 protein: CASSQGHIDGNTIYF
CDR3 DNA: TGCGCCAGCAGCCAAGGCCACATCGACGGAAACACCATATATTTT

V gene: TRBV7-9
D gene: TRBD1
clone size: .
J gene: TRBJ1-1
CDR3 protein: CASSPRGRVPEAFF
CDR3 DNA: TGTGCCAGCAGCCCGAGGGGGCGCGTCCCTGAAGCTTTCTTT

V gene: TRBV9
D gene: .
clone size: .
J gene: TRBJ1-4
CDR3 protein: CASSPGGGHNEKLFF
CDR3 DNA: TGTGCCAGCAGCCCCGGGGGAGGACATAATGAAAAACTGTTTTTT

V gene: TRBV11-2
D gene: .
clone size: .
J gene: TRBJ1-5
CDR3 protein: CASSLAGGGNQPQHF
CDR3 DNA: TGTGCCAGCAGCTTAGCTGGGGGTGGGAATCAGCCCCAGCATTTT

V gene: TRBV7-9
D gene: TRBD2
clone size: .
J gene: TRBJ2-1
CDR3 protein: CASSPRLAQQFF
CDR3 DNA: TGTGCCAGCAGCCCCAGACTAGCTCAGCAGTTCTTC

V gene: TRBV11-2
D gene: .
clone size: once
J gene: TRBJ2-3
CDR3 protein: CASSYLSGEDTQYF
CDR3 DNA: TGTGCCAGCAGTTACCTGAGCGGTGAGGATACGCAGTATTTT

V gene: TRBV30
D gene: .
clone size: once
J gene: TRBJ2-1
CDR3 protein: CAWTVGRVRGSYNEQFF
CDR3 DNA: TGTGCCTGGACTGTAGGTCGAGTTCGCGGCTCCTACAATGAGCAGTTCTTC

V gene: TRBV5-4
D gene: TRBD1
clone size: .
J gene: TRBJ1-2
CDR3 protein: CASSLDLGQVLGYTF
CDR3 DNA: TGTGCCAGCAGCTTGGATCTGGGACAGGTCCTGGGCTACACCTTC

V gene: TRBV19
D gene: .
clone size: .
J gene: TRBJ1-2
CDR3 protein: CARDGAQASYTF
CDR3 DNA: TGTGCCCGAGACGGGGCCCAAGCGAGCTACACCTTC

V gene: TRBV6-1
D gene: TRBD2
clone size: .
J gene: TRBJ2-7
CDR3 protein: CASSEGYYSGDPYEQYF
CDR3 DNA: TGTGCCAGCAGTGAGGGGTACTATAGCGGGGACCCCTACGAGCAGTACTTC

V gene: TRBV27
D gene: .
clone size: .
J gene: TRBJ1-2
CDR3 protein: CASRGSNYGYTF
CDR3 DNA: TGTGCCAGCAGGGGGTCAAACTATGGCTACACCTTC

V gene: TRBV5-1
D gene: .
clone size: .
J gene: TRBJ1-1
CDR3 protein: CASSFGQGWTEAFF
CDR3 DNA: TGCGCCAGCAGCTTTGGGCAGGGATGGACTGAAGCTTTCTTT

V gene: TRBV10-3
D gene: .
clone size: few
J gene: TRBJ2-7
CDR3 protein: CAISDDPYEQYF
CDR3 DNA: TGTGCCATCAGCGATGACCCCTACGAGCAGTACTTC

V gene: TRBV27
D gene: .
clone size: .
J gene: TRBJ1-1
CDR3 protein: CATRQGITNTEAFF
CDR3 DNA: TGTGCAACCAGGCAGGGGATCACGAACACTGAAGCTTTCTTT

V gene: TRBV10-3
D gene: TRBD1
clone size: .
J gene: TRBJ1-4
CDR3 protein: CAISPGQDNEKLFF
CDR3 DNA: TGTGCCATCAGTCCGGGACAGGATAATGAAAAACTGTTTTTT

V gene: TRBV25-1
D gene: .
clone size: .
J gene: TRBJ2-7
CDR3 protein: CASSGSAYEQYF
CDR3 DNA: TGTGCCAGCAGTGGCTCCGCGTACGAGCAGTACTTC

V gene: TRBV6-5
D gene: TRBD1
clone size: .
J gene: TRBJ2-7
CDR3 protein: CASSGWDRLSYEQYF
CDR3 DNA: TGTGCCAGCAGTGGATGGGACAGACTCTCCTACGAGCAGTACTTC

V gene: TRBV6-1
D gene: TRBD1
clone size: .
J gene: TRBJ1-1
CDR3 protein: CASSEAGTGLPEAFF
CDR3 DNA: TGTGCCAGCAGTGAAGCGGGGACAGGGCTCCCTGAAGCTTTCTTT

V gene: TRBV19
D gene: TRBD1
clone size: once
J gene: TRBJ1-1
CDR3 protein: CASQTGASTNTEAFF
CDR3 DNA: TGTGCCAGCCAGACAGGGGCCTCGACGAACACTGAAGCTTTCTTT

V gene: TRBV7-6
D gene: .
clone size: .
J gene: TRBJ2-1
CDR3 protein: CASSLSHEQFF
CDR3 DNA: TGTGCCAGCAGCTTATCCCATGAGCAGTTCTTC

V gene: TRBV9
D gene: .
clone size: .
J gene: TRBJ1-1
CDR3 protein: CASSVDRDKGGETEAFF
CDR3 DNA: TGTGCCAGCAGCGTGGACCGGGACAAGGGAGGGGAAACTGAAGCTTTCTTT

V gene: TRBV6-1
D gene: TRBD1
clone size: .
J gene: TRBJ1-6
CDR3 protein: CASSEGQGGSPLHF
CDR3 DNA: TGTGCCAGCAGTGAGGGACAGGGAGGTTCACCCCTCCACTTT

V gene: TRBV7-6
D gene: .
clone size: .
J gene: TRBJ2-1
CDR3 protein: CASSSKTYNEQFF
CDR3 DNA: TGTGCCAGCAGCTCGAAGACCTACAATGAGCAGTTCTTC

V gene: TRBV5-1
D gene: TRBD1
clone size: .
J gene: TRBJ1-5
CDR3 protein: CASSLTGGDSNQPQHF
CDR3 DNA: TGCGCCAGCAGCCTGACAGGGGGCGATAGCAATCAGCCCCAGCATTTT

V gene: TRBV15
D gene: TRBD2
clone size: .
J gene: TRBJ2-5
CDR3 protein: CATSKIAGGPKETQYF
CDR3 DNA: TGTGCCACCAGCAAAATAGCGGGAGGGCCAAAAGAGACCCAGTACTTC

V gene: TRBV11-3
D gene: TRBD2
clone size: .
J gene: TRBJ2-7
CDR3 protein: CASSLGVAGVYEQYF
CDR3 DNA: TGTGCCAGCAGCTTAGGTGTAGCGGGAGTCTACGAGCAGTACTTC

V gene: TRBV19
D gene: .
clone size: .
J gene: TRBJ2-7
CDR3 protein: CASSKSGHEQYF
CDR3 DNA: TGTGCCAGTAGCAAATCAGGTCACGAGCAGTACTTC

V gene: TRBV6-7
D gene: .
clone size: .
J gene: TRBJ2-3
CDR3 protein: CASSETLMAHPWADTQYF
CDR3 DNA: TGTGCCAGCAGTGAAACGTTGATGGCCCACCCGTGGGCAGATACGCAGTATTTT

V gene: TRBV7-9
D gene: .
clone size: .
J gene: TRBJ2-5
CDR3 protein: CASSSTSGLYYEQYF
CDR3 DNA: .

V gene: TRBV6-4
D gene: TRBD2
clone size: once
J gene: TRBJ2-1
CDR3 protein: CASSELPSGNDLNEQFF
CDR3 DNA: TGTGCCAGCAGTGAACTGCCTAGCGGGAATGATTTGAATGAGCAGTTCTTC